This T cell receptor (beta chain) originates from a study of beta chain features in type 1 diabetes. Study at large: The study examined around 99,000,000 sorted cells across all samples.

Purities over 95% were achieved in all sorted populations. This CDR3 is 13 amino acids long. The germline gives CDR1 SQVTM, CDR2 ANQGSEA. The V segment lost 6 bases and the J segment 5 bases; nucleotides outside the gene matches: 5. This clone was seen more than once but under ten times. What it binds is unknown. Overall study results and limits: Shortening of TCRB CDR3s, moderate but significant, appeared in all four CD4+ subsets of Type 1 diabetes patients.

Expressed TCRB transcripts were sequenced after all isolated RNA was converted to cDNA. Method: immunoSEQ multiplex PCR; TCRdb's copy keeps in-frame clones and lacks some. The sample comprises roughly 260,000 clones, about a fifth of which are singletons, and roughly 0.028% rests with the top ten. The chain carries TRBV29-1 and TRBJ2-7; 12 nucleotides line up with TRBD2. Sequenced sample: naive CD4+ T cells from blood. This receptor was taken from a woman aged 35 to 49 with type 1 diabetes. CDR3 coding DNA: TGCAGCGTCGGGACTAGCGGGTTAAACGAGCAGTACTTC. Its translation: CSVGTSGLNEQYF.